The 30 T cell receptor beta chains reported below all come from one sample, sequenced in a study of blood T cells in healthy people across ages. PCR was performed a second time for about 7 to 11 cycles using a sample-barcoded 5' primer and a J-beta primer mix. TCRdb re-called the 5' RACE reads with MiXCR, one entry per CDR3 protein. The sample has about 1.6 million distinct CDR3 sequences, almost 35% seen once. What was sequenced was blood. The receptors stem from a woman aged 25-40 years in good health.

The chain is built from TRBV19 and TRBJ2-2; D is tentatively TRBD1 or TRBD2 (5 bases each). The CDR3 loop spans 14 amino acids. The germline CDR1 and CDR2 sequences are LNHDA and SQIVND (reference sequence). V was cut by 6 bases and J by 5 bases, with 13 bases left in between. The CDR3 DNA sequence: TGTGCCAGTAGCCCCGGGACCCTGACCGGGGAGCTGTTTTTT. Translated: CASSPGTLTGELFF.

The chain couples TRBV6-2 or TRBV6-3 to TRBJ2-2, with D tentatively TRBD2 (5 bases). V lost 6 bases and J 7 bases, leaving 18 bases between the germline ends. Germline-derived CDR1 and CDR2 are MNHEY and SVGEGT. The CDR3 length is 15 residues. This CDR3 reads CASSPTRGMSGELFF. In DNA form, the CDR3 reads TGTGCCAGCAGCCCTACTAGAGGGATGAGCGGGGAGCTGTTTTTT.

There are a few counts of this clonotype. The V gene is TRBV7-9, the J gene TRBJ1-4; weak D call: TRBD1 (5 bases). Germline V CDR1 and CDR2: SEHNR, FQNEAQ (reference sequence). V was pared by 5 bases and J by 8 bases, with 15 bases between. The CDR3 is 14 amino acids. The DNA for the CDR3 is TGTGCCAGCAGCAGGGAGGGGAGGTCGGAAAAACTGTTTTTT. Amino acids: CASSREGRSEKLFF.

J is TRBJ2-7 and V is TRBV5-1; D gene unclear. TRBJ2-5 matches the DNA end more closely, so the J call is doubtful. The CDR3 is 15 amino acids. CDR1 is SGHRS and CDR2 is YFSETQ in the germline V gene. CDR3 amino acids: CASSLAATSGETQYF. The CDR3 DNA follows: TGCGCCAGCAGCTTGGCAGCCACCTCGGGAGAGACCCAGTACTTC.

The chain joins TRBV6-1 to TRBJ1-6; D is possibly TRBD1 (6 bases). Germline CDR1 is MNHNS and CDR2 is SASEGT. The length of the CDR3 is 17 residues. V lost 6 bases, J lost 2 bases, and 17 bases lay in between. The CDR3 region is CASRSDSRGTYNSPLHF. The CDR3 DNA follows: TGTGCCAGCAGATCCGATAGCAGGGGAACCTATAATTCACCCCTCCACTTT.

Points on this clonotype: A clone one base away is much larger, so this may be a read error. The V and J genes are TRBV4-1 and TRBJ1-4; D remains unclear. This CDR3 spans 15 amino acids. Germline CDR1 and CDR2: MGHRA and YSYEKL. The CDR3 region is CASSWRIATNEKRFF. The CDR3 DNA sequence: TGCGCCAGCAGCTGGCGGATTGCAACTAATGAAAAACGGTTTTTT.

J is TRBJ1-6 and V is TRBV27, with D hard to call. Trimming left V 2 bases short and J 5 bases short, with 16 bases between. Germline V gives CDR1 MNHEY, CDR2 SMNVEV (reference sequence). The CDR3 consists of 17 residues. CDR3 region: CASSLRGWTTNNSPLHF. The CDR3 region has the DNA TGTGCCAGCAGTTTACGCGGTTGGACGACAAATAATTCACCCCTCCACTTT.

V is TRBV4-1 and J is TRBJ2-7, with 7 bases identical to TRBD2. V trimming: 0 bases; J trimming: 4 bases; junction bases outside the gene matches: 9. CDR1 MGHRA and CDR2 YSYEKL come from the germline V gene. There are 16 residues in the CDR3. CDR3 in amino acids: CASSQDPGLGAYEQYF. The CDR3 DNA sequence: TGCGCCAGCAGCCAAGATCCAGGACTAGGTGCTTACGAGCAGTACTTC.

This clonotype was detected a few times. The rearrangement joins TRBV18 to TRBJ2-7; tentative D call: TRBD2 (6 bases). The CDR3 has 13 residues. Germline loops: CDR1 KGHSH, CDR2 LQKENI. Trimming cost V 3 bases and J 6 bases, with 12 bases left between them. The CDR3 protein is CASSPRWEAEQYF. The CDR3 DNA sequence: TGTGCCAGCTCACCTCGGTGGGAGGCCGAGCAGTACTTC.

This clonotype has more than one count but fewer than ten. V gene TRBV30 combines with J gene TRBJ2-6; a possible D gene is TRBD1 (5 bases). The CDR3 length is 15 residues. V dropped 4 bases and J dropped 1 base, with 11 bases sitting between them. In germline, CDR1 is GTSNPN, CDR2 SVGIG (reference sequence). CDR3 DNA sequence: TGTGCCTGGAAAAAAACAGGTTCTGGGGCCAACGTCCTGACTTTC. This codes for CAWKKTGSGANVLTF.

J is TRBJ2-2 and V is TRBV29-1, with 13 bases that match TRBD2. This CDR3 region has 15 residues. In germline, CDR1 is SQVTM, CDR2 ANQGSEA. In nucleotides, the CDR3 is TGCAGGGTACTAGCGGGGGGGCCGGGAACCGGGGAGCTGTTTTTT. Translation: CRVLAGGPGTGELFF.

The gene calls are TRBV5-6 and TRBJ2-5, with a tentative D call TRBD2 (6 bases). The germline CDR1 and CDR2 sequences are SGHDT and YYEEEE. The CDR3 contains 15 residues. Trimming cost V 4 bases and J 1 base, with 14 bases left between them. CDR3 in amino acids: CASSPGLGAQETQYF. Here the CDR3 DNA reads TGTGCCAGCAGCCCGGGACTCGGCGCCCAAGAGACCCAGTACTTC.

The chain has TRBV2 and TRBJ1-4; 8 nucleotides align to TRBD1. J was trimmed by 2 bases and V by 4 bases; bases with no gene match: 3. This CDR3 is built from 15 residues. CDR1 and CDR2 (germline): SNHLY, FYNNEI. CDR3 DNA sequence: TGTGCCAGCAGTGCTTGGACAGGGACTAATGAAAAACTGTTTTTT. Translated: CASSAWTGTNEKLFF.

This clonotype was counted a few times. This chain joins TRBV7-3 and TRBJ2-3; the D gene could be TRBD1 or TRBD2 (6 bases each). The V gene's germline CDR1 is SGHTA and CDR2 FQGTGA. Trimming left V 5 bases short and J 1 base short, with 19 bases between. The length of the CDR3 is 17 residues. The CDR3 bases are TGTGCCAGCAGCCCCAACCGGGGGCGAGGGGGCACAGATACGCAGTATTTT. Translating gives CASSPNRGRGGTDTQYF.

The rearrangement uses TRBV12-3 or TRBV12-4 and TRBJ1-4; D is uncertain. Trimming pared 6 bases from V and 8 bases from J, leaving 16 bases between. The CDR3 spans 14 residues. CDR3 nucleotide sequence: TGTGCCAGCAGGGCACAGCCGGTGGACGAAAAACTGTTTTTT. Translated, it gives CASRAQPVDEKLFF.

On this clonotype: A read error may be the cause here, since a much bigger clone is one base away. J is TRBJ1-2 and V is TRBV5-1; D may be TRBD1 (5 bases). CDR1 is SGHRS and CDR2 is YFSETQ in the germline V gene. The CDR3 extends over 13 amino acids. The CDR3 protein is CASSSGGSYSYTF. The CDR3 DNA reads TGCGCCAGCAGCTCTGGGGGAAGCTATAGCTACACCTTC.

This chain joins TRBV4-1 and TRBJ2-5; perhaps D is TRBD1 or TRBD2 (5 bases each). Trimming cost V 4 bases and J 5 bases, with 17 bases left between them. The CDR3 has 15 amino acids. Germline assignment: CDR1 MGHRA and CDR2 YSYEKL. CDR3 sequence (DNA): TGCGCCAGCAGCCTTGGGGCTAGGGAGTGGGAGACCCAGTACTTC. It specifies CASSLGAREWETQYF.

This clonotype showed up just a few times. The V and J genes are TRBV9 and TRBJ1-6; 7 nucleotides agree with TRBD1. The J segment lost 16 bases and the V segment lost 0 bases, leaving 10 bases of the junction unmatched. Germline values: CDR1 SGDLS, CDR2 YYNGEE. The CDR3 extends over 14 amino acids. The CDR3 here is CASSVAGTESPLHF. CDR3 in DNA: TGTGCCAGCAGCGTAGCTGGGACAGAGAGCCCTCTCCACTTT.

The chain employs TRBV20-1 and TRBJ2-3; 8 bases line up with TRBD1. This CDR3 has 15 amino acids. From germline, CDR1 is DFQATT and CDR2 SNEGSKA (reference sequence). J lost 2 bases, V lost 3 bases, and 7 bases had no gene match. DNA for the CDR3: TGCAGTGCTAGGAACAGGGGGGCAAACACAGATACGCAGTATTTT. Translation: CSARNRGANTDTQYF.

This clonotype was seen only a few times. The rearrangement joins TRBV27 to TRBJ1-2; D remains ambiguous. This CDR3 has 14 residues. Trimming stripped 6 bases from V and 0 bases from J, with 11 bases between. Germline V gives CDR1 MNHEY, CDR2 SMNVEV (reference sequence). CDR3 DNA sequence: TGTGCCAGCAGAGGACGTAGGACTAACTATGGCTACACCTTC. This translates into CASRGRRTNYGYTF.

This clonotype was seen only a few times. CDR3 protein: CASSEDRDYGYTF. The CDR3 bases are TGTGCCAGCTCGGAGGACAGGGACTATGGCTACACCTTC. The chain links TRBV18 to TRBJ1-2; 8 bases are a match to TRBD1. The CDR3 is made up of 13 amino acids. Germline V gene sequence: CDR1 KGHSH, CDR2 LQKENI. Trimming removed 6 bases from V and 3 bases from J; junction bases left unmatched: 3.

V and J are TRBV27 and TRBJ2-3; D call uncertain. Germline V CDR1 and CDR2: MNHEY, SMNVEV (reference sequence). V was trimmed by 4 bases and J by 7 bases, leaving 12 bases between them. The CDR3 covers 13 residues. CDR3: CASSSRGLHTQYF. The CDR3 nucleotides read TGTGCCAGCAGTTCCAGAGGTCTCCATACGCAGTATTTT.

Regarding this clonotype: This may be a read error, as it is one base from a much larger clone. V gene TRBV7-2 combines with J gene TRBJ2-3; TRBD1 is a possible D gene (6 bases). Germline lookup yields CDR1 SGHTA and CDR2 FQGNSA. The CDR3 length is 17 residues. Here the CDR3 DNA reads TGTGCCAGCAGCTTTGAAGCCCCGGGACACCGCACAGATGCGCAGTATTTT. Translating gives CASSFEAPGHRTDAQYF.

In regard to this clonotype: A much larger clone sits a single nucleotide away, making a read error possible. The chain combines TRBV10-3 with TRBJ2-7; the match to TRBD2 covers 8 bases. The DNA matches TRBJ2-5 better at its end, which makes the J call doubtful. CDR3 length equals 13 residues. Germline V CDR1 and CDR2: ENHRY, SYGVKD. DNA of the CDR3: TGTGCCATCAATCCGGGACTAGAAGAGACCCAGTACTTC. This codes for CAINPGLEETQYF.

This clonotype was counted a few times. V is TRBV10-3 and J is TRBJ1-1; the D is unclear. Germline CDR1 and CDR2: ENHRY and SYGVKD. CDR3 length equals 14 residues. V was pared by 0 bases and J by 5 bases, with 10 bases between. The CDR3 is CAISESDGRTEAFF. DNA for the CDR3: TGTGCCATCAGTGAGTCGGATGGAAGGACTGAAGCTTTCTTT.

Note on this clonotype: One end of the junction is discordant with germline, which a read error may explain. The rearrangement uses TRBV12-3 or TRBV12-4 and TRBJ1-1; no clear D gene. The CDR3 runs to 14 residues. DNA of the CDR3: TGTGCCAACAGTCAACCTCGGATGAACACTGAAGCTTTCTTT. This gives the protein CANSQPRMNTEAFF.

The chain carries TRBV4-1 and TRBJ2-1, with D possibly being TRBD2 (6 bases). Germline V gene data show CDR1 as MGHRA and CDR2 as YSYEKL. V was clipped by 2 bases and J by 7 bases, with 18 bases between them. This CDR3 spans 16 amino acids. As DNA, the CDR3 is TGCGCCAGCAGCCAACCTTTAGCGGCTAAAGAGAATGAGCAGTTCTTC. It encodes CASSQPLAAKENEQFF.

The sample holds a few counts of this clonotype. The chain joins TRBV20-1 to TRBJ2-7; D not resolved. Germline lookup yields CDR1 DFQATT and CDR2 SNEGSKA (reference sequence). The length of the CDR3 is 18 residues. Trimming pared 0 bases from V and 1 base from J, leaving 22 bases between. CDR3 nucleotides: TGCAGTGCTAGAGATCCCGGCGCAGGTGTGCGTCTTTCCTACGAGCAGTACTTC. Protein: CSARDPGAGVRLSYEQYF.

This chain links TRBV5-4 with TRBJ2-5, with TRBD1 identical over 8 bases. From germline, CDR1 is SGHNT and CDR2 YYREEE (reference sequence). With V trimmed by 3 bases and J by 5 bases, 12 bases remained unmatched. CDR3 length: 16 amino acids. This CDR3 reads CASSSGGQGGLETQYF. The CDR3 nucleotides read TGTGCCAGCAGCTCAGGTGGACAGGGAGGTTTGGAGACCCAGTACTTC.

J is TRBJ2-5 and V is TRBV6-1; 10 bases are shared with TRBD2. The J call is uncertain, as TRBJ2-7 better fits the DNA end. Germline V gene data show CDR1 as MNHNS and CDR2 as SASEGT. This CDR3 is built from 16 residues. The CDR3 reads CASSWEVASGGLEQYF. The CDR3 DNA is TGTGCCAGCAGTTGGGAGGTGGCTAGCGGGGGACTCGAGCAGTACTTC.